This T cell receptor (beta chain) was obtained from a study of cytomegalovirus exposure and HLA in healthy donors. Germline V gene lookup returns CDR1 SNHLY and CDR2 FYNNEI. The CDR3 totals 13 residues. Trimming at V came to 6 bases and at J to 2 bases, leaving 3 bases not matched to a gene. The PCR employed 60 Vbeta primers together with 13 Jbeta primers. Sequencing was performed with immunoSEQ multiplex PCR; in TCRdb, only in-frame clones are kept and a portion is missing. The sample has more than 110,000 clones; roughly 77% are singletons. Remarks on this clone: Its cognate antigen is unknown.

Study results and limitations: Previous analysis showed most TCR beta V segments were productive about 87% or about 30% of the time. Most CMV-associated TCR beta chains were later found to appear HLA-restricted.

The specimen sequenced was PBMCs. The clonotype originates from a female donor in good health and CMV-seronegative. This chain connects TRBV2 to TRBJ1-2; 7 bases align to TRBD1. This CDR3 is CASSRQGNYGYTF. CDR3 nucleotide sequence: TGTGCCAGCAGCCGACAGGGAAACTATGGCTACACCTTC.